This record covers a single T cell receptor (beta chain). The entry originates in a study of T cell clonotyping in hematopoietic cell transplantation. This sample's time point: recipient sample about 28 days before transplant, after cytoreduction. The method was immunoSEQ multiplex PCR; TCRdb's version includes in-frame clones alone and lacks a portion of them. The table shows some 76,000 clones, with approximately 95% occurring only once. Trimming took 6 bases from V and 9 from J, leaving 15 bases between them. CDR3 length: 14 residues. Germline-derived CDR1 and CDR2 are MNHEY and SVGAGI. The source of this sequence is a woman aged 45-60 years with acute myeloid leukemia. Some clones in this sample may be carry-over from other donors' samples. The starting material was peripheral blood mononuclear cells, obtained before stem cell transplant. This rearrangement joins TRBV6-5 to TRBJ1-6; D uncertain. CDR3 loop: CASRLDRNTSPLHF. CDR3 bases: TGTGCCAGCAGGCTGGATAGGAATACTTCACCCCTCCACTTT.